The 17 T cell receptor beta chains reported below all come from one sample, sequenced in a study of regulatory and conventional T cells in RAG deficiency. Sequenced by immunoSEQ multiplex PCR; TCRdb stores in-frame clones only, minus some. The sample consists of about 6,100 clones, around 90% of them appearing once. Sequenced sample: CD8+ T cells sorted from blood. The receptors were gathered from a human donor with RAG deficiency presenting as severe combined immunodeficiency.

V usage is TRBV4-3 and J usage is TRBJ2-2, with TRBD1 as a possible D gene (6 bases). Looked up from germline, CDR1 is LGHNA and CDR2 is YSLEER. The CDR3 contains 18 residues. With 0 bases removed from V and 3 bases from J, the gap between germline ends came to 17 bases. The CDR3 sequence: CASSQDWLQGGDTGELFF. The CDR3 DNA is TGCGCCAGCAGCCAAGACTGGTTACAGGGTGGTGACACCGGGGAGCTGTTTTTT.

V usage is TRBV27 and J usage is TRBJ2-1; D tentatively fits TRBD1 or TRBD2 (5 bases each). Trimming stripped 3 bases from V and 4 bases from J, with 10 bases between. Germline CDR1 is MNHEY and CDR2 is SMNVEV (reference sequence). The CDR3 totals 14 residues. In DNA, the CDR3 is TGTGCCAGCAGTTTTGGGGGAATGTACAATGAGCAGTTCTTC. It encodes CASSFGGMYNEQFF.

V is TRBV7-6 and J is TRBJ2-1, with TRBD2 matching over 8 bases. Unmatched junction bases numbered 3, after V lost 5 bases and J lost 0 bases. CDR1 is SGHVS and CDR2 is FNYEAQ in the germline V gene. The CDR3 has 15 amino acids. The CDR3 here is CASSRGTSSYNEQFF. The CDR3 DNA follows: TGTGCCAGCAGCCGAGGGACTAGCTCCTACAATGAGCAGTTCTTC.

The genes are TRBV4-3 and TRBJ2-6; D remains ambiguous. The germline gives CDR1 LGHNA, CDR2 YSLEER. Trimming left V 0 bases short and J 0 bases short, with 3 bases between. This CDR3 has 15 amino acids. Here the CDR3 reads CASSQDSSGANVLTF. CDR3 DNA sequence: TGCGCCAGCAGCCAAGACAGCTCTGGGGCCAACGTCCTGACTTTC.

The chain carries TRBV6-5 and TRBJ2-5; the D is unclear. Trimming cost V 8 bases and J 0 bases, with 10 bases left between them. The CDR3 spans 13 residues. Germline V gives CDR1 MNHEY, CDR2 SVGAGI. The CDR3 DNA is TGTGCCAGCCGTACGGGCTACCAAGAGACCCAGTACTTC. Translating it yields CASRTGYQETQYF.

The V gene is TRBV2, the J gene TRBJ1-1; possibly TRBD1 for D (5 bases). Trimming stripped 10 bases from V and 6 bases from J, with 12 bases between. The CDR3 covers 11 residues. Germline lookup yields CDR1 SNHLY and CDR2 FYNNEI. CDR3 sequence: CANARGPEAFF. CDR3 DNA sequence: TGTGCCAACGCCCGGGGCCCTGAAGCTTTCTTT.

This chain links TRBV20-1 with TRBJ1-2; 9 nucleotides match TRBD1. The CDR3 runs 11 residues. The germline gives CDR1 DFQATT, CDR2 SNEGSKA (reference sequence). Trimming at V came to 6 bases and at J to 5 bases, leaving 1 base not matched to a gene. The DNA of the CDR3 is TGCAGTGCCGGGACAGGGTATGGCTACACCTTC. Encoded protein: CSAGTGYGYTF.

The chain uses TRBV6-1 and TRBJ2-7; no clear D. V lost 4 bases, J lost 12 bases, and 13 bases lay in between. The germline V gene encodes CDR1 MNHNS and CDR2 SASEGT. The length of the CDR3 is 11 residues. The CDR3 reads CASSGRSRWYF. The CDR3, as DNA: TGTGCCAGCAGTGGACGGAGTCGTTGGTACTTC.

The J gene is TRBJ2-7, the V gene TRBV27; 8 bases align to TRBD1. CDR1 and CDR2 from the germline V gene are MNHEY and SMNVEV (reference sequence). The CDR3 runs 12 residues. Trimming removed 6 bases from V and 2 bases from J; junction bases left unmatched: 0. DNA of the CDR3: TGTGCCAGCAGGACAGGGGCCTACGAGCAGTACTTC. The encoded protein is CASRTGAYEQYF.

This clone was seen more than once but under ten times. The V gene is TRBV7-6, the J gene TRBJ1-1; tentative D call: TRBD1 (5 bases). Germline lookup yields CDR1 SGHVS and CDR2 FNYEAQ. Trimming left V 4 bases short and J 0 bases short, with 9 bases between. The length of the CDR3 is 14 residues. The chain's CDR3 is CASSSGTVNTEAFF. The CDR3 coding sequence is TGTGCCAGCAGCTCTGGGACGGTGAACACTGAAGCTTTCTTT.

This chain joins TRBV7-9 and TRBJ1-1; 7 positions agree with TRBD1. CDR3 size: 15 residues. Per germline, CDR1 SEHNR and CDR2 FQNEAQ (reference sequence). V lost 6 bases and J lost 1; bases outside the gene matches: 8. The CDR3: CASRDPGQANTEAFF. The CDR3 DNA reads as TGTGCCAGCAGAGACCCTGGACAGGCGAACACTGAAGCTTTCTTT.

This rearrangement joins TRBV9 to TRBJ2-5, with 9 bases identical to TRBD1. In germline, CDR1 is SGDLS, CDR2 YYNGEE. CDR3 size: 14 residues. Unmatched junction bases numbered 4, after V lost 3 bases and J lost 4 bases. The CDR3, as DNA: TGTGCCAGCAGCGCCTGGACAGGGGCAGAGACCCAGTACTTC. Translating gives CASSAWTGAETQYF.

V is TRBV20-1 and J is TRBJ2-7; TRBD1 matches at 7 bases. Germline V gene data show CDR1 as DFQATT and CDR2 as SNEGSKA (reference sequence). This CDR3 comprises 10 residues. Trimming took 6 bases from V and 9 from J; bases not matched to a gene: 5. The CDR3 nucleotides read TGCAGTGCCCGGACAGGTAGGCAGTACTTC. It codes for CSARTGRQYF.

The chain carries TRBV27 and TRBJ2-7, with D possibly being TRBD2 (6 bases). This CDR3 is 14 amino acids long. Between the trimmed V and J ends, which lost 2 bases and 3 bases, there was a span of 11 bases. CDR1 MNHEY and CDR2 SMNVEV come from the germline V gene (reference sequence). CDR3 in DNA: TGTGCCAGCAGTTTAGGGACGGGACTCTACGAGCAGTACTTC. This encodes CASSLGTGLYEQYF.

The rearrangement joins TRBV27 to TRBJ2-3, with 10 bases aligning to TRBD1. After removal of 6 bases from V and 4 bases from J, the junction contained 7 bases not matched to a gene. CDR1 is MNHEY, CDR2 SMNVEV, per germline (reference sequence). The CDR3 spans 15 residues. The CDR3 reads CASRWGQGRSDTQYF. CDR3 DNA: TGTGCCAGCAGGTGGGGACAGGGGAGATCAGATACGCAGTATTTT.

The V gene is TRBV11-3, the J gene TRBJ2-2; D is unresolved. Germline CDR1 is SGHNT and CDR2 is YENEEA. This CDR3 is 14 amino acids long. Trimming stripped 5 bases from V and 3 bases from J, with 10 bases between. CDR3 sequence reads: CASSPPHDTGELFF. For the CDR3, the DNA is TGTGCCAGCAGCCCCCCCCATGACACCGGGGAGCTGTTTTTT.

This chain connects TRBV28 to TRBJ2-7; 7 bases are a match to TRBD1. In germline, CDR1 is MDHEN, CDR2 SYDVKM. V lost 4 bases, J lost 4 bases, and 4 bases stayed unmatched. The CDR3 is 13 amino acids. CDR3 region: CASSWTGLYEQYF. The CDR3 region has the DNA TGTGCCAGCAGTTGGACAGGACTTTACGAGCAGTACTTC.